The clone carrying this T cell receptor beta chain was picked up a small number of times. The antigen remains unidentified. Researchers ran the PCR with 60 Vbeta and 13 Jbeta primers. The data were produced by immunoSEQ multiplex PCR, yet TCRdb's version contains in-frame clones alone and is incomplete. Here the sample spans 160,000 or so clones, about 77% being singletons. At collection, donors were nominally healthy, but unrecorded immune exposures were probable. This entry belongs to a study of cytomegalovirus exposure and HLA in healthy donors. Study-level results: A previous analysis found most TCR beta V segments productive roughly 90% or roughly 30% of the time. Reported results showed that the classifier diagnosed cytomegalovirus status with high specificity and sensitivity.

After removal of 3 bases from V and 6 bases from J, the junction contained 13 bases not matched to a gene. Per germline, CDR1 LGHNA and CDR2 YSLEER. CDR3 length equals 17 residues. The specimen was PBMCs. This chain connects TRBV4-3 to TRBJ2-1, with TRBD2 identical over 8 bases. The receptor was isolated from a man between 60 and 75 years old in good health and CMV-seronegative. CDR3 in amino acids: CASSQGSGGPNINEQFF. The CDR3 nucleotides read TGCGCCAGCAGCCAGGGTTCGGGAGGGCCAAATATCAATGAGCAGTTCTTC.